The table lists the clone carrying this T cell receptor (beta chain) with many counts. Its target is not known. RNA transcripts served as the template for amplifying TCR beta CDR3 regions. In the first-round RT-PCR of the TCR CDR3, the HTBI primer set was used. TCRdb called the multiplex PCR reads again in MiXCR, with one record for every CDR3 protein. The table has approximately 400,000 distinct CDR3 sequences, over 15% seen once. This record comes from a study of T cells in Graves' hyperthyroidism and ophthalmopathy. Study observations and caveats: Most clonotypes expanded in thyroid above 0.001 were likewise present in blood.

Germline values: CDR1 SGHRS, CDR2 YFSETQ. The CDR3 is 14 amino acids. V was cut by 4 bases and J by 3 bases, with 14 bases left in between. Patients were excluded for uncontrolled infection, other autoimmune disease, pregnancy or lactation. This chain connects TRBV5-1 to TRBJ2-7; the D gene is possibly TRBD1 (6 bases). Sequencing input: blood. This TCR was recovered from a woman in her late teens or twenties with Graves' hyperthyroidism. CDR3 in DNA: TGCGCCAGCAGCGACGGGACAACTCTCTACGAGCAGTACTTC. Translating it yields CASSDGTTLYEQYF.